These 5 T cell receptor beta chains share one sample of origin, sequenced in a study of blood T cells in healthy people across ages. A second PCR, run for about 6 to 11 cycles, used a sample-barcoded 5' primer plus a J-beta primer mix. TCRdb used MiXCR to reprocess the 5' RACE reads, holding one entry per CDR3 protein. The data contain fewer than 2,000,000 distinct CDR3 sequences, 30% to 40% of them singletons. Sequenced material: blood. Receptors were obtained from a human donor in good health.

The chain couples TRBV2 to TRBJ1-2, with D possibly matching TRBD1 (6 bases). Trimming took off 6 bases at V and 2 bases at J, with 16 bases between the two ends. The CDR3 length is 15 residues. The germline V gene has CDR1 SNHLY and CDR2 FYNNEI. CDR3 nucleotides: TGTGCCAGCAGGGGAGGGACAACCGGAAACTATGGCTACACCTTC. Protein product: CASRGGTTGNYGYTF.

The chain couples TRBV6-6 to TRBJ1-1; D perhaps matches TRBD1 (6 bases). Looked up from germline, CDR1 is MNHNY and CDR2 is SVGAGI (reference sequence). This CDR3 spans 14 amino acids. Trimming removed 6 bases at V and 6 bases at J, with 17 bases between. In DNA, the CDR3 is TGTGCCAGCAGCCACAGGGAAGTTTCGCCTGAAGCTTTCTTT. Amino acid sequence: CASSHREVSPEAFF.

This clonotype came up a few times. J is TRBJ2-5 and V is TRBV4-3, with D maybe TRBD1 (5 bases). CDR3 length equals 14 residues. CDR1 LGHNA and CDR2 YSLEER come from the germline V gene. Deletions cut 0 bases from V and 5 bases from J, with 10 bases between. The CDR3 DNA reads TGCGCCAGCAGCCAAGACCAGGGTACGGAGACCCAGTACTTC. This codes for CASSQDQGTETQYF.

This chain links TRBV4-3 with TRBJ2-7, with a possible D match to TRBD1 (6 bases). CDR3 length equals 15 residues. Germline V CDR1 and CDR2: LGHNA, YSLEER. Trimming shortened V by 0 bases and J by 7 bases, and 16 bases separated the two germline ends. For the CDR3, the DNA is TGCGCCAGCAGCCAAGACAGGGGATCCCTCCGGGAGCAGTACTTC. It yields the protein CASSQDRGSLREQYF.

This chain joins TRBV29-1 and TRBJ1-2; D not resolved. The CDR3 consists of 14 residues. Trimming cost V 7 bases and J 8 bases, with 23 bases left between them. Germline V gene sequence: CDR1 SQVTM, CDR2 ANQGSEA. In DNA, the CDR3 is TGCAGCGGAGCCCGAAGACTTTCCCCAGGAGGCTACACCTTC. Its translation is CSGARRLSPGGYTF.